This T cell receptor (beta chain) emerged from a study of blood T cell repertoires in COVID-19. Overall study: Acute and convalescent COVID-19 samples came from the United States, Italy and Spain. In each case, the material was cDNA or gDNA derived from T cells, B-cell-depleted T cells, or PBMCs.

Per germline, CDR1 SNHLY and CDR2 FYNNEI. V shed 2 bases, J shed 4 bases, and the junction held 6 bases outside the gene matches. The CDR3 is 15 residues long. Original methodology: Amplified reference gene primers provided the basis for estimating nucleated cell counts. Profiled with immunoSEQ multiplex PCR; TCRdb holds only in-frame clones, not every one. Clone size and V and J calls were adopted from that table, with D and trimming inferred from the DNA. Of approximately 52,000 clones in the sample, approximately 89% were seen once. Sequencing used peripheral blood. The source is a man in his 60s with active COVID-19. The gene calls are TRBV2 and TRBJ2-3, with TRBD1 identical over 7 bases. The CDR3 DNA is TGTGCCAGCAGTGAATCGGGGCAGGGGGCAGATACGCAGTATTTT. It is translated as CASSESGQGADTQYF. Looking up the rest from reference TRBV2 and TRBJ2-3 gives the full variable domain: EPEVTQTPSHQVTQMGQEVILRCVPISNHLYFYWYRQILGQKVEFLVSFYNNEISEKSEIFDDQFSVERPDGSNFTLKIRSTKLEDSAMYFCASSESGQGADTQYFGPGTRLTVL.